This is a list of T cell receptor beta chains from one sample in a study of shared clonotypes between healthy human individuals. Produced via immunoSEQ multiplex PCR; TCRdb's table is partial and in-frame only. Of roughly 2.5 million clones detected, about 92% appear once; the ten largest clones hold over 0.12%. Sequencing input: naive CD4+ T cells sorted from blood. These receptors were collected from a young man in good health. Each CDR3 is given with its conserved first and last residue. The order of the fields is V gene, CDR3 protein.

TRBV6-1 CATLETGGSYNEQFF
TRBV5-4 CASSPTSGEQFF
TRBV6-6 CASSYSEGRAYEQYF
TRBV12-5 CASGLVRWLSSGANVLTF
TRBV2 CASSLRDISYEQYF
TRBV7-2 CASSLAQTSGSYEQYF
TRBV7-2 CASSKGTKYSNQPQHF
TRBV28 CASSHGDRGRWTEAFF
TRBV15 CATSRDRTSGSIANTGELFF
TRBV7-7 CASSLGQGADTQYF
TRBV19 CASSRAGLSGGELFF
TRBV7-9 CASSSGTKGGSSGNTIYF
TRBV11-2 CASSSRGGGQETQYF
TRBV15 CATSNPGQVLDTQYF
TRBV25-1 CASSESGRIYEQYF
TRBV5-8 CASSLSALDNEQFF
TRBV15 CATSRGLAGVTDTQYF
TRBV13 CASSPGGTTIMNTEAFF
TRBV2 CASSENVRASGNTIYF
TRBV6-5 CASSWLAGQGTQYF
TRBV6-4 CASSDGRNSPLHF
TRBV28 CASSPTTIAKNIQYF
TRBV6-6 CASSYGTIYNEQFF
TRBV5-4 CASSQGQPYEQYF
TRBV11-2 CASSYSVLAGGVREQFF
TRBV2 CASRTGLGDNEQFF
TRBV18 CASSPREMSGELFF
TRBV5-6 CASSLGLALGETQYF
TRBV5-1 CASSSDNQETQYF
TRBV2 CASSEANHNSPLHF
TRBV5-1 CASSFELAGDNEQFF
TRBV28 CASSSGGGGYTF
TRBV5-6 CASGPQGRPLHF
TRBV7-2 CASSLSSTNEKLFF
TRBV6-1 CASSAGKNTEAFF
TRBV29-1 CSVTGTGVPRASTDTQYF